A selection of T cell receptor beta chains follows, all from one sample in a study of T cells in Graves' hyperthyroidism and ophthalmopathy. TCRdb re-analysed the multiplex PCR reads in MiXCR, keeping a single row per CDR3 protein. The top ten hold under 55% of the sample, which has under 350,000 distinct CDR3 sequences, 15% to 20% seen once. Specimen: blood. These receptor sequences come from a woman in her 50s with Graves' hyperthyroidism. Both conserved end residues are part of each CDR3. The D gene is left open where the match is weak. The size of a clone is reported for some rows only, either as once, few or many, or as a class for expanded clones.

len,j_gene,abundance,v_gene,d_gene,CDR3aa,CDR3nt
13,TRBJ1-5,few,TRBV10-3,-,CAISEGGPQPQHF,TGTGCCATCAGTGAGGGGGGGCCTCAGCCCCAGCATTTT
16,TRBJ2-3,-,TRBV7-9,-,CASSVGVFTGTDTQYF,TGTGCCAGCAGCGTAGGAGTTTTCACGGGCACAGATACGCAGTATTTT
14,TRBJ1-5,-,TRBV2,-,CASSESDSNQPQHF,TGTGCCAGCAGTGAATCAGATAGCAATCAGCCCCAGCATTTT
12,TRBJ2-3,many,TRBV29-1,-,CSGAATTDTQYF,TGCAGCGGGGCAGCTACCACAGATACGCAGTATTTT
16,TRBJ2-3,few,TRBV7-3,TRBD2,CASSLGTSGSVDTQYF,TGTGCCAGCAGCTTAGGGACTAGCGGGAGTGTAGATACGCAGTATTTT
15,TRBJ1-5,many,TRBV6-1,-,CASSEASAGNQPQHF,TGTGCCAGCAGTGAAGCCTCGGCAGGGAATCAGCCCCAGCATTTT
11,TRBJ2-3,many,TRBV30,-,CAWTGTDTQYF,TGTGCCTGGACAGGGACAGATACGCAGTATTTT
13,TRBJ1-1,-,TRBV5-1,TRBD1,CASTGQGATEAFF,TGCGCCAGCACAGGACAGGGGGCGACTGAAGCTTTCTTT
14,TRBJ1-4,few,TRBV7-9,TRBD1,CASSRTGEGEKLFF,TGTGCCAGCAGCCGTACAGGGGAAGGGGAAAAACTGTTTTTT
15,TRBJ1-1,many,TRBV18,-,CASSPFGGRGTEAFF,TGTGCCAGCTCACCCTTCGGGGGGCGCGGAACTGAAGCTTTCTTT
15,TRBJ2-3,few,TRBV15,-,CATSRVGGYTDTQYF,TGTGCCACCAGCAGAGTAGGTGGATACACAGATACGCAGTATTTT
13,TRBJ1-4,few,TRBV2,-,CASSETVSLRLFF,TGTGCCAGCAGTGAAACCGTCAGCCTACGACTGTTTTTT
17,TRBJ2-1,-,TRBV25-1,-,CASSDPTASSSYNEQFF,TGTGCCAGCAGTGACCCGACGGCCTCCTCCAGCTACAATGAGCAGTTCTTC
16,TRBJ1-2,-,TRBV12-3/TRBV12-4,TRBD1,CASSSRGTGGGYGYTF,TGTGCCAGCAGTTCGAGGGGGACAGGGGGAGGTTATGGCTACACCTTC
14,TRBJ2-1,few,TRBV12-3/TRBV12-4,-,CASSFTRSGNEQFF,TGTGCCAGCAGTTTCACCCGGAGCGGCAATGAGCAGTTCTTC
17,TRBJ1-5,-,TRBV4-1,-,CASSRQPAGDSNQPQHF,TGCGCCAGCAGCCGACAACCCGCCGGGGATAGCAATCAGCCCCAGCATTTT
14,TRBJ2-1,-,TRBV2,TRBD2,CASRVGGGANEQFF,TGTGCCAGCCGAGTTGGCGGGGGGGCCAATGAGCAGTTCTTC
16,TRBJ2-2,-,TRBV12-3/TRBV12-4,-,CASSFWGGLGPGELFF,TGTGCCAGCAGTTTTTGGGGGGGCTTGGGCCCCGGGGAGCTGTTTTTT
13,TRBJ2-7,many,TRBV28,TRBD2,CASRSSGSYEQYF,TGTGCCAGCAGGTCTAGCGGGTCCTACGAGCAGTACTTC
15,TRBJ2-1,many,TRBV18,TRBD2,CASSPLAGGDNEQFF,TGTGCCAGCTCACCACTAGCGGGAGGGGACAATGAGCAGTTCTTC
13,TRBJ2-5,many,TRBV7-9,TRBD1,CASSRGQGETQYF,TGTGCCAGCAGCCGCGGACAGGGAGAGACCCAGTACTTC
13,TRBJ1-6,few,TRBV7-3,-,CASSLLGHSPLHF,TGTGCCAGCAGCTTATTGGGGCACTCACCCCTCCACTTT
15,TRBJ2-7,-,TRBV18,-,CASSPRAGHGSEQYF,TGTGCCAGCTCACCACGGGCAGGTCACGGGTCCGAGCAGTACTTC
13,TRBJ1-2,many,TRBV2,-,CASGRVLSYGYTF,TGTGCCAGCGGGCGAGTATTAAGCTATGGCTACACCTTC
16,TRBJ1-5,many,TRBV4-1,-,CASSQEYQGSNQPQHF,TGCGCCAGCAGCCAAGAATACCAGGGGAGTAATCAGCCCCAGCATTTT
14,TRBJ2-5,many,TRBV20-1,-,CSARDGSLAETQYF,TGCAGTGCTAGAGATGGCAGCCTCGCGGAGACCCAGTACTTC
15,TRBJ2-3,many,TRBV20-1,-,CSAIPARLSTDTQYF,TGCAGTGCTATCCCCGCAAGGTTGAGCACAGATACGCAGTATTTT
14,TRBJ2-1,-,TRBV27,TRBD1,CASSLHPGGNEQFF,TGTGCCAGCAGTTTACATCCAGGGGGCAATGAGCAGTTCTTC
19,TRBJ2-1,-,TRBV27,TRBD2,CASRTIGLADHSPYNEQFF,TGTGCCAGCAGAACTATTGGACTAGCGGACCACTCACCCTACAATGAGCAGTTCTTC
16,TRBJ2-5,-,TRBV7-9,-,CANSLSSGSLGETQYF,TGTGCCAACAGCTTATCCTCTGGTAGCTTGGGGGAGACCCAGTACTTC
13,TRBJ1-5,-,TRBV14,-,CASSSRTAGPQHF,TGTGCCAGCAGCTCCCGGACAGCGGGGCCCCAGCATTTT